This entry features one T cell receptor (beta chain) sequence. The authors' processing: The authors estimated nucleated cell counts from reference gene primer amplification. Clones were read by immunoSEQ multiplex PCR, and TCRdb kept only the in-frame ones, dropping some. Clone size and V and J calls were adopted from that table, with D and trimming inferred from the DNA. The table includes 80,000 or so clones, about 85% detected once. The data were taken from a study of blood T cell repertoires in COVID-19. About the study: Samples taken during acute and convalescent COVID-19 were collected in the United States, Italy and Spain. T cells, B-cell-depleted T cells, or PBMCs provided the cDNA or gDNA that served as material.

Patients at the Seattle site were enrolled during active infection and followed longitudinally. V lost 0 bases to trimming and J lost 0 bases, with 6 bases between them. CDR1 is ENHRY and CDR2 is SYGVKD in the germline V gene. The CDR3 sequence is 15 residues long. The TCR was taken from a man aged 60-69 years with COVID-19, enrolled during active disease. The chain joins TRBV10-3 to TRBJ1-3; unclear D gene. The sequencing sample was made of peripheral blood. CDR3 loop: CAISESTDSGNTIYF. The CDR3 region has the DNA TGTGCCATCAGTGAGTCAACAGACTCTGGAAACACCATATATTTT.